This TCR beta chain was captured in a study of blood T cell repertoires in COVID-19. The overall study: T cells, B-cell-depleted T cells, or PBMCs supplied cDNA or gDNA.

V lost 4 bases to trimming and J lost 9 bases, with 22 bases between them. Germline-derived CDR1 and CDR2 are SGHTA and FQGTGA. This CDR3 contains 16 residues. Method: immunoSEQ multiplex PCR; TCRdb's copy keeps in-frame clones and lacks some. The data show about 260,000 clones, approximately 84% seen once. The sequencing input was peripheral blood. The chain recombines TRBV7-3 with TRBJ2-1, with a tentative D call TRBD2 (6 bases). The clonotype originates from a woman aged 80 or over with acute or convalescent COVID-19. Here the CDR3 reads CASSSPGAGDQGEQFF. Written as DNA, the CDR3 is TGTGCCAGCAGCTCCCCGGGAGCCGGGGACCAGGGTGAGCAGTTCTTC.